This T cell receptor beta chain stems from a study of spatial heterogeneity in lung cancer. Overall study: Where present, follow-up PBMC were sequenced a median of roughly two years after resection. General observations from the study: Resection blood, more than follow-up blood, showed ubiquitous expanded tumor TCRs.

This clonotype has a handful of counts. The antigen remains undetermined. TCRdb reprocessed the 5' RACE reads with MiXCR, giving one entry per CDR3 protein. The table lists about 100,000 distinct CDR3 sequences, approximately 19% of them singletons. Time point specified: blood at routine non-recurrence follow-up after resection. Sequencing of whole RNA from tumor, nontumor lung or frozen PBMC involved no sorting. V lost 5 bases and J 0 bases, leaving 11 bases between the germline ends. In germline, CDR1 is SGHRS, CDR2 YFSETQ. The CDR3 consists of 15 residues. This receptor was identified in a male donor with early-stage non-small cell lung cancer. Here the sequenced sample was PBMCs, taken at follow-up. V and J are TRBV5-1 and TRBJ1-4; no reliable D call. This CDR3 reads CASSREHATNEKLFF. CDR3 coding DNA: TGCGCCAGCAGTCGGGAACATGCAACTAATGAAAAACTGTTTTTT.